Listed here are 18 T cell receptor beta chains from one sample, sequenced in a study of shared clonotypes between healthy human individuals. The data were produced by immunoSEQ multiplex PCR, yet TCRdb's version contains in-frame clones alone and is incomplete. The profile shows about 510,000 clones, roughly 85% of them singletons. What was sequenced was PBMCs. These TCRs come from a woman in her thirties or forties in good health. Some clones in this sample may be carry-over from other donors' samples.

The V and J genes are TRBV28 and TRBJ2-7; 8 nucleotides line up with TRBD2. The CDR3 loop spans 15 amino acids. CDR1 is MDHEN, CDR2 SYDVKM, per germline. V lost 1 base, J lost 5 bases, and 7 bases stayed unmatched. The CDR3 loop reads CASSLFGRAWNEQYF. The CDR3 DNA sequence: TGTGCCAGCAGTTTATTCGGGAGGGCCTGGAACGAGCAGTACTTC.

The sample holds one count of this clone. The CDR3 coding sequence is TGTGCCAGCAGTGGGCCCGGCGAGGCCATTTCACCCCTCCACTTT. Translation: CASSGPGEAISPLHF. V usage is TRBV28 and J usage is TRBJ1-6; D gene uncertain. With 5 bases removed from V and 9 bases from J, the gap between germline ends came to 17 bases. The V gene's germline CDR1 is MDHEN and CDR2 SYDVKM. The CDR3 is 15 amino acids.

The rearrangement links TRBV19 to TRBJ1-5, with TRBD1 matching 10 bases. The V segment lost 5 bases and the J segment 6 bases; nucleotides outside the gene matches: 7. Germline V gene lookup returns CDR1 LNHDA and CDR2 SQIVND (reference sequence). The CDR3 contains 15 residues. The DNA of the CDR3 is TGTGCCAGTAGTTCCCGGACAGGGGGGGTTCAGCCCCAGCATTTT. Protein sequence: CASSSRTGGVQPQHF.

The chain joins TRBV28 to TRBJ1-2, with TRBD1 matching 7 bases. The CDR3 has 13 residues. Trimming removed 7 bases from V and 4 bases from J; junction bases left unmatched: 6. Germline V lookup: CDR1 MDHEN, CDR2 SYDVKM. The CDR3 DNA sequence: TGTGCCAGCACTGACCCAGGGGGCTATGGCTACACCTTC. This encodes CASTDPGGYGYTF.

The chain combines TRBV4-3 with TRBJ2-1, with TRBD2 as a possible D gene (5 bases). Germline CDR1 is LGHNA and CDR2 is YSLEER. The CDR3 has 14 amino acids. V was pared by 2 bases and J by 9 bases, with 14 bases between. The DNA of the CDR3 is TGCGCCAGCAGCCAAAGTGCTAGCACGGGTGAGCAGTTCTTC. It specifies CASSQSASTGEQFF.

This clone was found many times. The rearrangement uses TRBV6-5 and TRBJ1-1; D is ambiguous. The CDR3 loop spans 16 amino acids. Per germline, CDR1 MNHEY and CDR2 SVGAGI. V lost 2 bases and J lost 5, with 18 bases in between. CDR3 protein: CASSYGAGVKGTEAFF. CDR3 sequence (DNA): TGTGCCAGCAGTTACGGAGCTGGGGTGAAGGGAACTGAAGCTTTCTTT.

V is TRBV27 and J is TRBJ2-7; possible D gene TRBD1, 5 bases. Germline V gives CDR1 MNHEY, CDR2 SMNVEV (reference sequence). Trimming took off 6 bases at V and 4 bases at J, with 19 bases between the two ends. This CDR3 comprises 15 residues. The CDR3 is CASSRLTQGGYEQYF. In DNA form, the CDR3 reads TGTGCCAGCAGCCGGCTTACTCAGGGTGGATACGAGCAGTACTTC.

V usage is TRBV2 and J usage is TRBJ2-1; maybe TRBD1 (6 bases). The CDR3 length is 13 residues. CDR1 is SNHLY and CDR2 is FYNNEI in the germline V gene. V dropped 8 bases and J dropped 4 bases, with 12 bases sitting between them. The CDR3 nucleotides read TGTGCCAGCCGGGACAACCATTACAATGAGCAGTTCTTC. This encodes CASRDNHYNEQFF.

The chain employs TRBV28 and TRBJ2-7; 8 nucleotides match TRBD2. The V and J ends lost 5 bases and 0 bases, in that order; junction bases with no gene match: 9. The CDR3 runs 16 residues. Per germline, CDR1 MDHEN and CDR2 SYDVKM. The CDR3 region has the DNA TGTGCCAGCAGTCCCGTGGACAGCGGGGGCTCCTACGAGCAGTACTTC. This sequence encodes CASSPVDSGGSYEQYF.

The rearrangement uses TRBV10-3 and TRBJ2-7, with D perhaps matching TRBD1 or TRBD2 (6 bases each). The V gene's germline CDR1 is ENHRY and CDR2 SYGVKD. The V gene lost 3 bases and the J gene lost 2 bases, with 14 bases spanning the gap. The CDR3 is 15 amino acids. The CDR3 sequence: CAISDGEAGAYEQYF. For the CDR3, the DNA is TGTGCCATCAGTGACGGGGAGGCAGGGGCCTACGAGCAGTACTTC.

This chain joins TRBV28 and TRBJ2-7; 7 bases line up with TRBD2. In germline, CDR1 is MDHEN, CDR2 SYDVKM. The CDR3 sequence is 13 residues long. The junction had 4 bases not matched to a gene; V was cut back by 4 bases and J by 4 bases. The CDR3 DNA sequence: TGTGCCAGCAGTTCCAGCGGGATATACGAGCAGTACTTC. This codes for CASSSSGIYEQYF.

This clone has only a few counts. The chain has TRBV6-4 and TRBJ2-1, with 8 bases identical to TRBD2. V lost 4 bases, J lost 7 bases, and 9 bases stayed unmatched. The CDR3 is 15 amino acids. Germline loops: CDR1 MRHNA, CDR2 SNTAGT. CDR3 residues: CASSAQAGAINEQFF. For the CDR3, the DNA is TGTGCCAGCAGTGCCCAAGCGGGAGCTATAAATGAGCAGTTCTTC.

A remark on this clone: This clone may be a read error of a much larger clone one base away. Other DNA sequences in this sample translate to the same CDR3. The rearrangement uses TRBV28 and TRBJ2-2; D may be TRBD1 (6 bases). The germline CDR1 and CDR2 sequences are MDHEN and SYDVKM. The length of the CDR3 is 13 residues. Deletions cut 3 bases from V and 5 bases from J, with 7 bases between. CDR3 sequence: CASSLQGTGELFF. DNA for the CDR3: TGTGCCAGCAGTTTGCAGGGGACCGGGGAGCTGTTTTTT.

The chain is built from TRBV7-9 and TRBJ1-2; D uncertain. The CDR3 sequence is 15 residues long. Trimming stripped 5 bases from V and 2 bases from J, with 15 bases between. Germline-derived CDR1 and CDR2 are SEHNR and FQNEAQ (reference sequence). CDR3 loop: CASSLTSDGNYGYTF. For the CDR3, the DNA is TGTGCCAGCAGCCTAACCTCAGACGGAAACTATGGCTACACCTTC.

Of note for this clone: The same CDR3 is also encoded by other DNA sequences in this sample. The V gene is TRBV5-1, the J gene TRBJ2-3; no reliable D call. Trimming took off 0 bases at V and 6 bases at J, with 5 bases between the two ends. The CDR3 spans 12 residues. The germline V gene has CDR1 SGHRS and CDR2 YFSETQ. In DNA, the CDR3 is TGCGCCAGCAGCTTGGGGGCGGATACGCAGTATTTT. It translates to CASSLGADTQYF.

The chain is built from TRBV7-2 and TRBJ1-1; 9 positions match TRBD1. With 4 bases clipped from V and 4 bases from J, the junction kept 4 bases outside the gene matches. Germline V CDR1 and CDR2: SGHTA, FQGNSA. The CDR3 is 14 amino acids. CDR3 sequence: CASSSYRGRTEAFF. In DNA, the CDR3 is TGTGCCAGCAGCTCCTACAGGGGGCGCACTGAAGCTTTCTTT.

The rearrangement joins TRBV29-1 to TRBJ1-4; D gene uncertain. This CDR3 has 15 residues. Trimming left V 0 bases short and J 5 bases short, with 13 bases between. Germline-derived CDR1 and CDR2 are SQVTM and ANQGSEA. As DNA, the CDR3 is TGCAGCGTTGAAGACTGGGGAAGGTTGAATGAAAAACTGTTTTTT. Its translation is CSVEDWGRLNEKLFF.

The chain carries TRBV30 and TRBJ2-1; D is uncertain. This CDR3 is built from 13 residues. Germline V gene sequence: CDR1 GTSNPN, CDR2 SVGIG (reference sequence). With 2 bases removed from V and 1 base from J, the gap between germline ends came to 6 bases. In nucleotides, the CDR3 is TGTGCCTGGAGTAGATTGTCCTACAATGAGCAGTTCTTC. Its protein product is CAWSRLSYNEQFF.